These 16 T cell receptor beta chains originate from one sample sequenced in a study of PD-1 blockade in classical Hodgkin lymphoma. Data came from immunoSEQ multiplex PCR; TCRdb stores just in-frame clones and leaves some out. The sample consists of approximately 6,400 clones, 60% to 85% of them appearing once. No patient escaped relapse after autologous stem cell transplantation, and brentuximab vedotin exposure varied. Sequenced here: peripheral blood mononuclear cells (PBMCs), sampled before the second cycle of nivolumab. Receptor source: a human donor with classical Hodgkin lymphoma.

The J gene is TRBJ1-1, the V gene TRBV6-5; the D gene is possibly TRBD1 (6 bases). CDR3 length: 15 amino acids. The germline V gene has CDR1 MNHEY and CDR2 SVGAGI. V dropped 2 bases and J dropped 5 bases, with 15 bases sitting between them. CDR3 nucleotide sequence: TGTGCCAGCAGTTACGGCCGGTGGGGGCGAACTGAAGCTTTCTTT. Its translation: CASSYGRWGRTEAFF.

Only one count was recorded for this clone. A much bigger clone sits one base away, suggesting this may be a read error. V is TRBV11-3 and J is TRBJ1-3; 8 nucleotides align to TRBD1. CDR3 length equals 15 residues. J was trimmed by 10 bases and V by 1 base; bases with no gene match: 9. Germline lookup yields CDR1 SGHNT and CDR2 YENEEA. CDR3 nucleotide sequence: TGTGCCAGCAGCTTAGGATTCGGACAGGGAGATACCATATATTTT. Translated, it gives CASSLGFGQGDTIYF.

This clone was seen a single time. This chain joins TRBV4-3 and TRBJ1-2; 7 bases fit TRBD1. The V gene's germline CDR1 is LGHNA and CDR2 YSLEER. With 0 bases clipped from V and 6 bases from J, the junction kept 7 bases outside the gene matches. The CDR3 totals 15 residues. CDR3 bases: TGCGCCAGCAGCCAAGAACCGACAGGGATCCATGGCTACACCTTC. Protein sequence: CASSQEPTGIHGYTF.

This chain joins TRBV7-9 and TRBJ2-5; D call uncertain. The CDR3 is 12 residues long. Germline V gives CDR1 SEHNR, CDR2 FQNEAQ (reference sequence). Trimming took 1 base from V and 5 from J, leaving 5 bases between them. CDR3 sequence (DNA): TGTGCCAGCAGCTTAGAAGCGGAGACCCAGTACTTC. This codes for CASSLEAETQYF.

V gene TRBV18 combines with J gene TRBJ1-5; possible D gene TRBD1, 5 bases. Germline CDR1 KGHSH, CDR2 LQKENI. The CDR3 is 16 amino acids. Trimming took off 3 bases at V and 5 bases at J, with 17 bases between the two ends. The CDR3 loop reads CASSPSRAEGDQPQHF. CDR3 DNA sequence: TGTGCCAGCTCACCCTCTCGGGCAGAAGGGGATCAGCCCCAGCATTTT.

Only a few counts were recorded for this clone. This chain uses TRBV9 with TRBJ2-1, with D tentatively TRBD2 (5 bases). V lost 3 bases, J lost 2 bases, and 12 bases lay in between. Germline CDR1 and CDR2: SGDLS and YYNGEE. This CDR3 region has 15 residues. CDR3 protein: CASSAQSGTYNEQFF. The CDR3 nucleotides are TGTGCCAGCAGCGCCCAGAGCGGTACCTACAATGAGCAGTTCTTC. The variable domain in full, with the rest retrieved from reference TRBV9 and TRBJ2-1, is DSGVTQTPKHLITATGQRVTLRCSPRSGDLSVYWYQQSLDQGLQFLIQYYNGEERAKGNILERFSAQQFPDLHSELNLSSLELGDSALYFCASSAQSGTYNEQFFGPGTRLTVL.

The CDR3 bases are TGTGCCAGCAGCGTAGCAGGGGCAGGCTACGAGCAGTACTTC. This encodes CASSVAGAGYEQYF. The chain has TRBV9 and TRBJ2-7; a weak D match, TRBD1 (6 bases). Per the germline V gene, CDR1 is SGDLS and CDR2 is YYNGEE. This CDR3 has 14 amino acids. V shed 0 bases and J shed 3 bases, with 10 bases lying between them. The full variable domain, with the rest looked up from reference TRBV9 and TRBJ2-7, is DSGVTQTPKHLITATGQRVTLRCSPRSGDLSVYWYQQSLDQGLQFLIQYYNGEERAKGNILERFSAQQFPDLHSELNLSSLELGDSALYFCASSVAGAGYEQYFGPGTRLTVT.

J is TRBJ2-3 and V is TRBV28, with D hard to call. Between the trimmed V and J ends, which lost 2 bases and 2 bases, there was a span of 8 bases. Germline V lookup: CDR1 MDHEN, CDR2 SYDVKM. The CDR3 consists of 14 residues. CDR3 DNA sequence: TGTGCCAGCAGTTTAAAGAACCCCACAGATACGCAGTATTTT. Protein: CASSLKNPTDTQYF. Supplemented by reference TRBV28 and TRBJ2-3, the full variable domain reads DVKVTQSSRYLVKRTGEKVFLECVQDMDHENMFWYRQDPGLGLRLIYFSYDVKMKEKGDIPEGYSVSREKKERFSLILESASTNQTSMYLCASSLKNPTDTQYFGPGTRLTVL.

This chain joins TRBV4-2 and TRBJ2-7; D not certain. V was trimmed by 0 bases and J by 3 bases, leaving 12 bases between them. The CDR3 consists of 15 residues. Germline values: CDR1 LGHNA, CDR2 YNFKEQ. CDR3 sequence reads: CASSQEWAGLYEQYF. In DNA, the CDR3 is TGTGCCAGCAGCCAAGAGTGGGCAGGCCTCTACGAGCAGTACTTC.

V and J are TRBV19 and TRBJ2-4, with D tentatively TRBD1 (5 bases). The V gene's germline CDR1 is LNHDA and CDR2 SQIVND (reference sequence). The length of the CDR3 is 13 residues. Between the trimmed V and J ends, which lost 5 bases and 11 bases, there was a span of 16 bases. This chain's CDR3 is CASSVNPREFQYF. CDR3 bases: TGTGCCAGTAGTGTAAACCCCAGGGAATTTCAGTACTTC.

The chain uses TRBV7-9 and TRBJ1-2; 7 bases align to TRBD1. V lost 5 bases and J lost 6; bases outside the gene matches: 6. The CDR3 has 13 residues. CDR1 is SEHNR, CDR2 FQNEAQ, per germline (reference sequence). The DNA of the CDR3 is TGTGCCAGCAGCGCAACAGGGGTGGATGGCTACACCTTC. This codes for CASSATGVDGYTF. Based on the CDR3 plus reference TRBV7-9 and TRBJ1-2, the full variable domain is DTGVSQNPRHKITKRGQNVTFRCDPISEHNRLYWYRQTLGQGPEFLTYFQNEAQLEKSRLLSDRFSAERPKGSFSTLEIQRTEQGDSAMYLCASSATGVDGYTFGSGTRLTVV.

This chain links TRBV7-3 with TRBJ1-5; 8 positions match TRBD1. V was pared by 2 bases and J by 7 bases, with 1 base of the junction left unmatched. CDR1 is SGHTA, CDR2 FQGTGA, per germline. This CDR3 region has 13 residues. The DNA of the CDR3 is TGTGCCAGCAGCTTAGGACAGGGACAGCCCCAGCATTTT. As protein: CASSLGQGQPQHF. The variable domain in full, completed from reference TRBV7-3 and TRBJ1-5, reads GAGVSQTPSNKVTEKGKYVELRCDPISGHTALYWYRQSLGQGPEFLIYFQGTGAADDSGLPNDRFFAVRPEGSVSTLKIQRTERGDSAVYLCASSLGQGQPQHFGDGTRLSIL.

Remarks on this clone: This may be a read error, as it is one base from a much larger clone. The sample carries other DNA sequences with the same CDR3. This chain links TRBV7-2 with TRBJ1-3; TRBD1 aligns across 8 bases. The CDR3 runs 15 residues. V shed 1 base, J shed 10 bases, and the junction held 9 bases outside the gene matches. Germline V lookup: CDR1 SGHTA, CDR2 FQGNSA. In DNA form, the CDR3 reads TGTGCCAGCAGCTTAGGATTCGGACAGGGAGATACCATATATTTT. Encoded protein: CASSLGFGQGDTIYF.

The CDR3, as DNA: TGTGCCAGCACCTCGCTCGGGAGGCCTTCCTACGAGCAGTACTTC. It encodes CASTSLGRPSYEQYF. The chain recombines TRBV28 with TRBJ2-5, with 7 bases fitting TRBD2. Near its end, the DNA agrees better with TRBJ2-7, so the J call may be wrong. CDR1 and CDR2 (germline): MDHEN, SYDVKM. The CDR3 is made up of 15 amino acids.

The J gene is TRBJ2-2, the V gene TRBV7-9, with 11 bases fitting TRBD2. V lost 5 bases, J lost 3 bases, and 2 bases stayed unmatched. Germline V gene sequence: CDR1 SEHNR, CDR2 FQNEAQ (reference sequence). The CDR3 is 15 residues long. In DNA, the CDR3 is TGTGCCAGCAGCACGGGACTAGCGGACACCGGGGAGCTGTTTTTT. Residues: CASSTGLADTGELFF.

J is TRBJ2-1 and V is TRBV19; 13 nucleotides match TRBD2. The germline gives CDR1 LNHDA, CDR2 SQIVND (reference sequence). This CDR3 comprises 16 residues. Trimming at V came to 6 bases and at J to 8 bases, leaving 10 bases not matched to a gene. The CDR3 loop is CASRSPGLAGSHEQFF. DNA of the CDR3: TGTGCCAGTAGATCGCCGGGACTAGCGGGAAGTCATGAGCAGTTCTTC.